This T cell receptor (beta chain) was profiled in a study of cytomegalovirus exposure and HLA in healthy donors. Study at large: There were roughly 120 million unique TCR beta sequences, drawn from about 200 million T cells, in an earlier analysis. Within the Caucasian-associated ancestry cluster were roughly 79% of the roughly 360 genotyped donors.

Germline lookup yields CDR1 LNHDA and CDR2 SQIVND (reference sequence). J was trimmed by 4 bases and V by 5 bases; bases with no gene match: 7. CDR3 size: 14 residues. PCR used 60 Vbeta primers and 13 Jbeta primers. Produced via immunoSEQ multiplex PCR; TCRdb's table is partial and in-frame only. Counted here are some 200,000 clones, around 84% occurring once; the ten biggest clones make up about 1.5%. The chain employs TRBV19 and TRBJ1-2; TRBD1 matches at 7 bases. Sequenced input: PBMCs. The TCR was taken from a woman between 18 and 29 years old in good health and CMV-seronegative. CDR3 in DNA: TGTGCCAGTAGTTACACAGGGGACCTCTATGGCTACACCTTC. Translating it yields CASSYTGDLYGYTF.